The 2 T cell receptor beta chains given below trace back to one sample, sequenced in a study of T cell responses to AZD1222 COVID-19 vaccine. Profiled with immunoSEQ multiplex PCR; TCRdb holds only in-frame clones, not every one. The profile shows around 84,000 clones, roughly 87% of them singletons. Sample: peripheral blood, taken on day 0 of AZD1222 vaccination. The source is an adult in good health.

The chain carries TRBV27 and TRBJ1-2, with a tentative D call TRBD1 (5 bases). Germline V gives CDR1 MNHEY, CDR2 SMNVEV (reference sequence). The CDR3 is 14 residues long. V shed 3 bases and J shed 5 bases, with 13 bases lying between them. CDR3 in amino acids: CASSLAGSSYGYTF. The CDR3 DNA follows: TGTGCCAGCAGTTTGGCAGGGAGTTCTTATGGCTACACCTTC.

The chain links TRBV7-8 to TRBJ1-3; TRBD1 matches at 7 bases. The CDR3 runs to 15 residues. Germline V CDR1 and CDR2: SGHVS, FQNEAQ. After removal of 5 bases from V and 4 bases from J, the junction contained 8 bases not matched to a gene. The CDR3: CASSEGAGVGNTIYF. CDR3 in DNA: TGTGCCAGCAGCGAGGGGGCGGGGGTCGGAAACACCATATATTTT.